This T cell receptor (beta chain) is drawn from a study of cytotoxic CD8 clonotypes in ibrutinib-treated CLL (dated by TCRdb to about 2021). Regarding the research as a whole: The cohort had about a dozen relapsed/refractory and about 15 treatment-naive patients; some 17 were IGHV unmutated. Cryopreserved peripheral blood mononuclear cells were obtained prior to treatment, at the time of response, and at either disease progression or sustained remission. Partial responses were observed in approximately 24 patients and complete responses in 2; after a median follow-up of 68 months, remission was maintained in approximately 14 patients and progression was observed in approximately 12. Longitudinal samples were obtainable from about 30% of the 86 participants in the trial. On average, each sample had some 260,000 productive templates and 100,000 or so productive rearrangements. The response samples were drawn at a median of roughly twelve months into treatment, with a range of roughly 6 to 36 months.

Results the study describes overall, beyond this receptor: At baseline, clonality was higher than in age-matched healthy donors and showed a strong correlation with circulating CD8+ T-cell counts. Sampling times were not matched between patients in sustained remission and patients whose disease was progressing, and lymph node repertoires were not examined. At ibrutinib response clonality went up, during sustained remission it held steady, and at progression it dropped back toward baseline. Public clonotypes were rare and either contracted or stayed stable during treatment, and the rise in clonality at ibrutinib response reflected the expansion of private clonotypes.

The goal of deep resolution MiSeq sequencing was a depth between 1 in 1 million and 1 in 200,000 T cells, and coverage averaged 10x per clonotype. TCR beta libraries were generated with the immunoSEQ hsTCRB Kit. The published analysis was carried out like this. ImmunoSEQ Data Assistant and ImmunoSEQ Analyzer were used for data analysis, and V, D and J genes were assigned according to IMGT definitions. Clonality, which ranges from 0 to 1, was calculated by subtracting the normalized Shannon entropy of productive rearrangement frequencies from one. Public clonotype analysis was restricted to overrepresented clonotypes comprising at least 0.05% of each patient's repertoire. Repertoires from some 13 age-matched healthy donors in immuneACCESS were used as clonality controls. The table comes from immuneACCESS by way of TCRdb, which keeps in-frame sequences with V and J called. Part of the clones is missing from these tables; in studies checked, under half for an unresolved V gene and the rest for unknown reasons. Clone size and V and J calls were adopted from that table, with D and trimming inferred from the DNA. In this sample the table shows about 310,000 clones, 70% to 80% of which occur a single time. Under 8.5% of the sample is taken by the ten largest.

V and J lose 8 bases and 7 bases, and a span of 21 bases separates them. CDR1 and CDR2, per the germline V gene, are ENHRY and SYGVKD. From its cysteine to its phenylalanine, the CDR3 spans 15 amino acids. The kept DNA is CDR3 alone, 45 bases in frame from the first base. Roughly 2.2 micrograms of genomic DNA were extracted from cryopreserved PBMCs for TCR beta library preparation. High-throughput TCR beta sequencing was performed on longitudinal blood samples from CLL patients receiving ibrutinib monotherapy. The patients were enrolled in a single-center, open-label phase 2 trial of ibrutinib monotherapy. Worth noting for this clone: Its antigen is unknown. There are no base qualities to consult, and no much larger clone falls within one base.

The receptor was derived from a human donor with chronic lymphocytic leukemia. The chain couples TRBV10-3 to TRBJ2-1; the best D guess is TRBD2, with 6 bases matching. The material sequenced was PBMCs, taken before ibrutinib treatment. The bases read TGTGCCATCGCTTATTTCGCGGGATCGACGAATGAGCAGTTCTTC. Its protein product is CAIAYFAGSTNEQFF.